The following is a TCR beta chain sequence with its context. Thyroid ultrasound, orbital computed tomography, TRAb, serum thyroxine and clinical symptoms formed the basis of diagnosis. The TCR beta CDR3 regions underwent amplification from RNA transcripts. Second-round multiplex PCR came after a first-round RT-PCR that employed HTBI primers. TCRdb used MiXCR to reprocess the multiplex PCR reads, holding one entry per CDR3 protein. Counted here are fewer than 600,000 distinct CDR3 sequences, around 15% occurring once; the ten biggest clones make up 9.8%. The data originate from a study of Graves' ophthalmopathy and Graves' hyperthyroidism. This CDR3 has 13 residues. Germline V CDR1 and CDR2: SQVTM, ANQGSEA. V lost 4 bases and J lost 6; bases outside the gene matches: 4.

Sequenced input: blood. This chain links TRBV29-1 with TRBJ2-2, with 8 positions matching TRBD2. The receptor comes from a woman aged 30 to 39 with Graves' ophthalmopathy. CDR3 DNA sequence: TGCAGCGTTGCCGGGACTAGAGCCGGGGAGCTGTTTTTT. Amino acids: CSVAGTRAGELFF.